This T cell receptor beta chain was sequenced during a study of OX40 agonist ivuxolimab in advanced cancers. This clone was seen a handful of times. Assay: immunoSEQ multiplex PCR; the TCRdb copy retains only in-frame clones and omits some. The repertoire holds 60,000 to 70,000 clones, about four fifths seen once, with over 2% in the top ten. Per the germline V gene, CDR1 is MDHEN and CDR2 is SYDVKM. V shed 6 bases, J shed 5 bases, and the junction held 3 bases outside the gene matches. The CDR3 runs 14 residues. The clonotype originates from an adult with an advanced solid tumor such as melanoma, head and neck, liver or kidney cancer. This chain links TRBV28 with TRBJ2-1; 11 bases match TRBD2. The sample consisted of CD4+ or CD8+ T cells sorted from blood, taken in a trial of the OX40 agonist ivuxolimab. The CDR3 DNA follows: TGTGCCAGCAGCTCGGGACTAGCGGACAATGAGCAGTTCTTC. Translated: CASSSGLADNEQFF.